This T cell receptor (beta chain) originates from a study of metastatic and nonmetastatic thyroid tumors. No patient had received any treatment before thyroid surgery. V shed 4 bases and J 2 bases; nucleotides not matched to a gene: 5. This CDR3 has 15 residues. In germline, CDR1 is SGHRS, CDR2 YFSETQ. This clone was seen at least ten times. MiXCR reprocessed the PCR reads for TCRdb. This table has about 93,000 clones, about an eighth appearing once. The sample taken for sequencing was blood. The source is a female donor with papillary thyroid cancer or a benign thyroid nodule (not recorded which). Some clones in this sample may be carry-over from other donors' samples. The gene calls are TRBV5-1 and TRBJ2-3; 9 bases are a match to TRBD1. The CDR3 sequence: CASSHRDRVTDTQYF. CDR3 bases: TGCGCCAGCAGCCACAGGGACAGGGTCACAGATACGCAGTATTTT.